The rows below give T cell receptor beta chains drawn from one sample of a study of T cell repertoires in cytomegalovirus infection. Their recognized antigens are unknown. One entry per CDR3 protein, called by TCRdb with MiXCR from the reads. This repertoire shows approximately 350,000 distinct CDR3 sequences, around a third found once; its top ten account for about 13%. Here the sequenced sample was cultured PBMCs, taken from culture after CMV antigen stimulation. These receptors were taken from a human donor in good health (CMV status not recorded). Some clones in this sample may be carry-over from other donors' samples. Both conserved end residues are part of each CDR3. D genes are given only for firm matches. Clone size is stated in some rows and not others, as once, few, many or a class when expanded.

TGCAGTGCTAGAGATTCAAGAGGGGTTTGGGCAGATACGCAGTATTTT,CSARDSRGVWADTQYF,TRBV20-1,NA,TRBJ2-3,once
TGTGCCAGCAGTAAGACAGGGAACAACTATGGCTACACCTTC,CASSKTGNNYGYTF,TRBV28,TRBD1,TRBJ1-2,few
TGTGCCAGCAGCAGAGATAACGGCGTCAACGTCCTGACTTTC,CASSRDNGVNVLTF,TRBV7-2,NA,TRBJ2-6,few
TGTGCCAGCAGCTTAGAAAACCTTCCATCCTCCGGGGCCAACGTCCTGACTTTC,CASSLENLPSSGANVLTF,TRBV7-2,NA,TRBJ2-6,NA
TGTGCCAGCAGCACCCTAACAGGGGGCAATTCACCCCTCCACTTT,CASSTLTGGNSPLHF,TRBV27,TRBD1,TRBJ1-6,few
TGTGCCAGTACCCTTCGGACAGGGGGTAATGTGGCTTTT,CASTLRTGGNVAF,TRBV19,TRBD1,TRBJ1-1,few
TGTGCCAGCAGTTTGCCACTTCGAGGTCACACCTTC,CASSLPLRGHTF,TRBV12-3/TRBV12-4,NA,TRBJ1-2,few
TGCGCCAGCAGCCAAGATTTTATACTAGCGGGCGCATCGGTCACAGATACGCAGTATTTT,CASSQDFILAGASVTDTQYF,TRBV4-3,TRBD2,TRBJ2-3,NA
TGTGCCAGCAGCTTTGGGGAATCAAGTGGAAACACCATATATTTT,CASSFGESSGNTIYF,TRBV7-2,NA,TRBJ1-3,few
TGCGCCAGCAGCTATGGGACAGGGGGAGGTCAGCCCCAGCATTTT,CASSYGTGGGQPQHF,TRBV4-1,TRBD1,TRBJ1-5,NA
TGTGCCAGTAGTCCGACGACAGCCCTTAATGAAAAACTGTTTTTT,CASSPTTALNEKLFF,TRBV19,NA,TRBJ1-4,once